This entry is about one T cell receptor (beta chain). Sequencing was performed with immunoSEQ multiplex PCR; in TCRdb, only in-frame clones are kept and a portion is missing. Of nearly 80,000 clones detected, approximately 92% appear once; the ten largest clones hold approximately 0.2%. This record comes from a study of T cell changes during pregnancy in multiple sclerosis. This CDR3 spans 11 amino acids. The V end lost 10 bases, the J end lost 5 bases, and 8 bases lay between the germline ends. CDR1 is SNHLY and CDR2 is FYNNEI in the germline V gene. This TCR derives from a female donor with multiple sclerosis, enrolled in a pregnancy study. V gene TRBV2 combines with J gene TRBJ2-2; D remains unclear. This material consisted of CD4+ T cells from peripheral blood mononuclear cells, taken before pregnancy. CDR3 in DNA: TGTGCCACCCAGAAGACCGGGGAGCTGTTTTTT. It codes for CATQKTGELFF.